The 27 T cell receptor beta chains below all came from one sample that was sequenced in a study of blood T cell repertoires in COVID-19. Clones were read by immunoSEQ multiplex PCR, and TCRdb kept only the in-frame ones, dropping some. Of approximately 230,000 clones in the sample, 70% to 85% were seen once. Specimen: peripheral blood. These receptors were collected from an older man with acute or convalescent COVID-19.

V usage is TRBV9 and J usage is TRBJ2-7; D is possibly TRBD2 (6 bases). Germline V gives CDR1 SGDLS, CDR2 YYNGEE. With 3 bases removed from V and 6 bases from J, the gap between germline ends came to 16 bases. The CDR3 extends over 14 amino acids. DNA for the CDR3: TGTGCCAGCAGCGCTGGGGACTTCCTACGCGAGCAGTACTTC. Encoded protein: CASSAGDFLREQYF.

This clone occurred a few times. The chain combines TRBV28 with TRBJ1-5; TRBD1 matches at 11 bases. The CDR3 sequence is 16 residues long. In germline, CDR1 is MDHEN, CDR2 SYDVKM. The junction had 9 bases not matched to a gene; V was cut back by 5 bases and J by 6 bases. The CDR3 spells CASSLARTGGSQPQHF. CDR3 DNA sequence: TGTGCCAGCAGTCTTGCCCGGACAGGGGGCTCTCAGCCCCAGCATTTT. The whole variable domain, filled in from reference TRBV28 and TRBJ1-5, reads DVKVTQSSRYLVKRTGEKVFLECVQDMDHENMFWYRQDPGLGLRLIYFSYDVKMKEKGDIPEGYSVSREKKERFSLILESASTNQTSMYLCASSLARTGGSQPQHFGDGTRLSIL.

The chain links TRBV5-1 to TRBJ1-1; 8 nucleotides line up with TRBD1. Unmatched junction bases numbered 3, after V lost 4 bases and J lost 1 base. Looked up from germline, CDR1 is SGHRS and CDR2 is YFSETQ. CDR3 length: 14 residues. The CDR3, as DNA: TGCGCCAGCAGCCCAGGGGGCAGGAACACTGAAGCTTTCTTT. It is translated as CASSPGGRNTEAFF.

This clone has a handful of counts. J is TRBJ1-1 and V is TRBV19; D is uncertain. The germline gives CDR1 LNHDA, CDR2 SQIVND (reference sequence). Trimming took 3 bases from V and 5 from J, leaving 22 bases between them. The CDR3 length is 17 residues. The CDR3 bases are TGTGCCAGTAGTATGGCGGGATATGGCCAGCGGCGGACTGAAGCTTTCTTT. Its translation: CASSMAGYGQRRTEAFF.

The V call is TRBV5-1, the J call TRBJ2-7, with D maybe TRBD1 (6 bases). The CDR3 spans 13 residues. Trimming cost V 4 bases and J 2 bases, with 10 bases left between them. Germline V gives CDR1 SGHRS, CDR2 YFSETQ. The CDR3 is CASSADRAYEQYF. CDR3 DNA sequence: TGCGCCAGCAGCGCGGACAGAGCCTACGAGCAGTACTTC.

The chain joins TRBV6-5 to TRBJ2-3; the match to TRBD1 covers 8 bases. The V gene end was trimmed by 6 bases and the J gene end by 4 bases; junction bases not matched to a gene: 9. This CDR3 comprises 15 residues. Germline V CDR1 and CDR2: MNHEY, SVGAGI. The CDR3 DNA reads as TGTGCCAGCAGCTATGACAGGGGTACATCAGATACGCAGTATTTT. This translates into CASSYDRGTSDTQYF.

The CDR3 coding sequence is TGTGCCACCAGCAGAACTAGCCCTGCCAACACCGGGGAGCTGTTTTTT. As protein: CATSRTSPANTGELFF. This rearrangement joins TRBV15 to TRBJ2-2; the D gene is possibly TRBD2 (6 bases). Germline V gives CDR1 LNHNV, CDR2 YYDKDF (reference sequence). The germline V and J ends were trimmed by 2 bases and 2 bases, with 12 bases remaining between them. This CDR3 spans 16 amino acids.

This rearrangement joins TRBV20-1 to TRBJ1-1, with a weak D call TRBD1 (6 bases). Germline loops: CDR1 DFQATT, CDR2 SNEGSKA (reference sequence). CDR3 length: 14 residues. Deletions cut 3 bases from V and 5 bases from J, with 16 bases between. Written as DNA, the CDR3 is TGCAGTGCTAGTTCGGGACATCGAAGGACTGAAGCTTTCTTT. This translates into CSASSGHRRTEAFF.

This clone is a singleton in its sample. The chain joins TRBV19 to TRBJ2-7; TRBD1 matches at 9 bases. CDR3 size: 15 residues. Germline values: CDR1 LNHDA, CDR2 SQIVND (reference sequence). J gave up 5 bases and V 1 base, and 6 bases lay outside the gene matches. This CDR3 reads CASSIARDRVNEQYF. The CDR3 DNA reads TGTGCCAGTAGTATAGCCCGGGACAGGGTGAACGAGCAGTACTTC.

The chain couples TRBV7-2 to TRBJ2-3, with D possibly being TRBD2 (5 bases). The germline gives CDR1 SGHTA, CDR2 FQGNSA. Trimming took off 5 bases at V and 5 bases at J, with 14 bases between the two ends. CDR3 length equals 14 residues. The CDR3 sequence is CASSRRVEGDTQYF. Here the CDR3 DNA reads TGTGCCAGCAGCCGTCGAGTCGAGGGAGATACGCAGTATTTT.

The J gene is TRBJ2-3, the V gene TRBV24-1, with TRBD1 matching 7 bases. The trim removed 3 bases at V and 2 bases at J, leaving 4 bases unmatched. The CDR3 length is 15 residues. Per the germline V gene, CDR1 is KGHDR and CDR2 is SFDVKD. The CDR3 spells CATSDAGTATDTQYF. The CDR3 nucleotides read TGTGCCACCAGTGATGCCGGGACAGCCACAGATACGCAGTATTTT.

The chain carries TRBV7-8 and TRBJ1-3, with 10 nucleotides matching TRBD1. The V gene's germline CDR1 is SGHVS and CDR2 FQNEAQ. The trim removed 11 bases at V and 1 base at J, leaving 11 bases unmatched. This CDR3 is 16 amino acids long. CDR3 protein: CAVAGQGPRSGNTIYF. For the CDR3, the DNA is TGTGCCGTTGCGGGACAGGGGCCCAGATCTGGAAACACCATATATTTT.

This rearrangement joins TRBV28 to TRBJ1-1, with 7 bases fitting TRBD1. Germline lookup yields CDR1 MDHEN and CDR2 SYDVKM. V lost 5 bases to trimming and J lost 5 bases; unmatched junction nucleotides: 5. This CDR3 is 13 amino acids long. The CDR3 DNA sequence: TGTGCCAGCAGTAAGACAGGGCGTACTGAAGCTTTCTTT. Translation: CASSKTGRTEAFF. Combining the CDR3 with reference TRBV28 and TRBJ1-1 gives the whole variable domain DVKVTQSSRYLVKRTGEKVFLECVQDMDHENMFWYRQDPGLGLRLIYFSYDVKMKEKGDIPEGYSVSREKKERFSLILESASTNQTSMYLCASSKTGRTEAFFGQGTRLTVV.

The chain's CDR3 is CASSEWGQGSEKLFF. The CDR3 nucleotides are TGTGCCAGCAGTGAATGGGGCCAGGGAAGTGAAAAACTGTTTTTT. The chain uses TRBV2 and TRBJ1-4, with D perhaps TRBD1 (5 bases). Trimming removed 2 bases at V and 7 bases at J, with 14 bases between. Germline V CDR1 and CDR2: SNHLY, FYNNEI. The CDR3 sequence is 15 residues long.

The chain employs TRBV2 and TRBJ2-1, with D possibly matching TRBD1 (6 bases). V was clipped by 5 bases and J by 9 bases, with 23 bases between them. CDR3 length: 16 residues. Germline-derived CDR1 and CDR2 are SNHLY and FYNNEI. The CDR3 is CASSLQGFGSRGEQFF. The CDR3 DNA follows: TGTGCCAGCAGTCTTCAGGGGTTTGGCTCACGGGGTGAGCAGTTCTTC.

This sequence joins TRBV5-1 and TRBJ2-7; 10 bases agree with TRBD2. Germline CDR1 is SGHRS and CDR2 is YFSETQ. This CDR3 region has 18 residues. Trimming removed 4 bases from V and 0 bases from J; junction bases left unmatched: 13. CDR3 coding DNA: TGCGCCAGCAGCCTCGGGGGTAGCGGGAGGTCCAGCTCCTACGAGCAGTACTTC. It specifies CASSLGGSGRSSSYEQYF.

V gene TRBV7-9 combines with J gene TRBJ2-2; 7 positions agree with TRBD2. There are 14 residues in the CDR3. V was pared by 3 bases and J by 9 bases, with 7 bases of the junction left unmatched. Germline values: CDR1 SEHNR, CDR2 FQNEAQ (reference sequence). Here the CDR3 reads CASSLGRADRELFF. Written as DNA, the CDR3 is TGTGCCAGCAGCTTGGGGAGGGCTGACCGGGAGCTGTTTTTT.

In this sample, this clone turned up many times. Written as DNA, the CDR3 is TGTGCCAGCAGCCCCCGGGACATCTTCTACGAGCAGTACTTC. Translation: CASSPRDIFYEQYF. The chain carries TRBV7-9 and TRBJ2-7, with D perhaps TRBD1 (6 bases). The V gene lost 5 bases and the J gene lost 3 bases, with 14 bases spanning the gap. CDR1 and CDR2 from the germline V gene are SEHNR and FQNEAQ (reference sequence). The CDR3 has 14 amino acids.

CDR3 nucleotides: TGTGCCAGCAGCAACAATCCGGGACAGCTAACCGAGCAGTACTTC. This codes for CASSNNPGQLTEQYF. The chain links TRBV7-2 to TRBJ2-7; 7 nucleotides align to TRBD1. The V gene end was trimmed by 5 bases and the J gene end by 6 bases; junction bases not matched to a gene: 13. In germline, CDR1 is SGHTA, CDR2 FQGNSA. The CDR3 totals 15 residues.

This sequence joins TRBV7-2 and TRBJ1-4, with a weak D call TRBD1 (6 bases). Per germline, CDR1 SGHTA and CDR2 FQGNSA. V shed 1 base and J shed 2 bases, with 8 bases lying between them. The CDR3 extends over 15 amino acids. The CDR3 protein is CASSLVRGTNEKLFF. In DNA, the CDR3 is TGTGCCAGCAGCTTAGTCAGGGGTACTAATGAAAAACTGTTTTTT.

The J gene is TRBJ1-5, the V gene TRBV24-1; TRBD1 is a possible D gene (5 bases). The CDR3 runs 12 residues. Germline V gene lookup returns CDR1 KGHDR and CDR2 SFDVKD. The V end lost 3 bases, the J end lost 10 bases, and 9 bases lay between the germline ends. The CDR3 DNA reads as TGTGCCACCAGTGATCCCGGGACTCCCCAGCATTTT. This sequence encodes CATSDPGTPQHF.

The rearrangement links TRBV5-8 to TRBJ1-5, with a weak D call TRBD1 (5 bases). CDR1 SGHTS and CDR2 YDEGEE come from the germline V gene. CDR3 length: 15 residues. V was clipped by 2 bases and J by 0 bases, with 9 bases between them. The CDR3: CASSFGQISNQPQHF. CDR3 bases: TGTGCCAGCAGCTTCGGACAAATTAGCAATCAGCCCCAGCATTTT.

This chain links TRBV19 with TRBJ1-4, with 8 bases identical to TRBD1. Germline trimming cut 5 bases from V and 8 bases from J; bases unmatched to any gene: 7. Germline V gives CDR1 LNHDA, CDR2 SQIVND (reference sequence). This CDR3 is built from 14 residues. The CDR3 is CASSLRQGNEKLFF. Written as DNA, the CDR3 is TGTGCCAGTAGTCTACGACAGGGGAACGAAAAACTGTTTTTT.

The chain is built from TRBV5-1 and TRBJ1-4, with 7 bases aligning to TRBD1. This CDR3 has 15 residues. The junction had 10 bases not matched to a gene; V was cut back by 3 bases and J by 8 bases. Germline V gives CDR1 SGHRS, CDR2 YFSETQ. The DNA of the CDR3 is TGCGCCAGCAGCTACGTCGCGACAGGGCGCGAAAAACTGTTTTTT. Translated, it gives CASSYVATGREKLFF.

This rearrangement joins TRBV6-5 to TRBJ1-5; 9 positions match TRBD1. V dropped 8 bases and J dropped 3; count of bases not matched to a gene: 5. Germline V gives CDR1 MNHEY, CDR2 SVGAGI. The CDR3 runs to 14 residues. CDR3 sequence (DNA): TGTGCCAGCCGGGGGACAGGGAACAATCAGCCCCAGCATTTT. This codes for CASRGTGNNQPQHF.

Only a few counts were recorded for this clone. V is TRBV5-1 and J is TRBJ2-5, with 14 bases identical to TRBD2. V dropped 4 bases and J dropped 4; count of bases not matched to a gene: 6. CDR1 SGHRS and CDR2 YFSETQ come from the germline V gene. The CDR3 runs 16 residues. In DNA form, the CDR3 reads TGCGCCAGCAGCCCCTTGGGACTAGCGGGGGTAGAGACCCAGTACTTC. Translating gives CASSPLGLAGVETQYF.

This clone is a singleton in its sample. V usage is TRBV6-8 and J usage is TRBJ2-5, with D perhaps TRBD1 (6 bases). Looked up from germline, CDR1 is MNHGY and CDR2 is SAAAGT. This CDR3 comprises 15 residues. Trimming left V 2 bases short and J 5 bases short, with 15 bases between. The CDR3 protein is CASSYTQDSEETQYF. In DNA, the CDR3 is TGTGCCAGCAGTTACACCCAGGACAGCGAGGAGACCCAGTACTTC.